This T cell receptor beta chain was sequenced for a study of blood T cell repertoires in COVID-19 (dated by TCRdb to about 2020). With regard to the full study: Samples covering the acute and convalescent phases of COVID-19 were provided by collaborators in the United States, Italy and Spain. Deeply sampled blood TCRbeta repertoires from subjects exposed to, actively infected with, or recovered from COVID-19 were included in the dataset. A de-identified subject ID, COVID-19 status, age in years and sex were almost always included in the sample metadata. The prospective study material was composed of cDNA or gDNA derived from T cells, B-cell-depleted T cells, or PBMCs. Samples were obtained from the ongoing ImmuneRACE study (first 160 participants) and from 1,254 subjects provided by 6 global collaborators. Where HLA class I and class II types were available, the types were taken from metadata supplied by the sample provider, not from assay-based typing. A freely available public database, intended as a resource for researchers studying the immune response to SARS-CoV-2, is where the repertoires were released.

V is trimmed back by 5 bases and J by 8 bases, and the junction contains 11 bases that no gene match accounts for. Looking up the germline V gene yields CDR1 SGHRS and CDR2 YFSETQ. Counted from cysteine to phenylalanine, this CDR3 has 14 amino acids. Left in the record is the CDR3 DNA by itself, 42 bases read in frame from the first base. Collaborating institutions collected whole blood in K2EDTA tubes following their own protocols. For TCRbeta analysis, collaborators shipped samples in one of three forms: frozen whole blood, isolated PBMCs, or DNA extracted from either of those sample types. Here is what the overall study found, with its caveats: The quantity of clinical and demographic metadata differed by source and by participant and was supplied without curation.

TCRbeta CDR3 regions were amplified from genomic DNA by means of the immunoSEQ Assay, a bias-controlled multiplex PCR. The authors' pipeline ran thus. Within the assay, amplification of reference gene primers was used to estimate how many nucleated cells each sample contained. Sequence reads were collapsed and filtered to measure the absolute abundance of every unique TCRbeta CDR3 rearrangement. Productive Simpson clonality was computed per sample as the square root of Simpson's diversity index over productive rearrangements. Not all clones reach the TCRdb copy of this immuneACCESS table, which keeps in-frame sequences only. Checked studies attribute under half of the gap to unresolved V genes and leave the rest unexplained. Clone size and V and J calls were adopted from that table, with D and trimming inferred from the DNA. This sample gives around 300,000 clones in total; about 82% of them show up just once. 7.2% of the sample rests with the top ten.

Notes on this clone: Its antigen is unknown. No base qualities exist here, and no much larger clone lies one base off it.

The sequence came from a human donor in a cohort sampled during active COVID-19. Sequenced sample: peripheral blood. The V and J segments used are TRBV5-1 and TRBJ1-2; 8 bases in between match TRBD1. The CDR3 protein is CASRSQTGVRGYTF. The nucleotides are TGCGCCAGCAGATCTCAGACAGGGGTCCGGGGCTACACCTTC. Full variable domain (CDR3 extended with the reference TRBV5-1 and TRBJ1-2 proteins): KAGVTQTPRYLIKTRGQQVTLSCSPISGHRSVSWYQQTPGQGLQFLFEYFSETQRNKGNFPGRFSGRQFSNSRSEMNVSTLELGDSALYLCASRSQTGVRGYTFGSGTRLTVV.